This is a list of T cell receptor beta chains from one sample in a study of cytomegalovirus exposure and HLA in healthy donors. Clones were read by immunoSEQ multiplex PCR, and TCRdb kept only the in-frame ones, dropping some. The sample has 100,000 to 120,000 clones, roughly 80% seen once; the top ten hold roughly 6.9%. Sequenced sample: PBMCs. The receptors were sampled from a man aged 30-40 years in good health and CMV-seropositive. Both conserved end residues are part of each CDR3. Each record gives: J gene, V gene, CDR3 protein.

J: TRBJ1-2
V: TRBV28
CDR3: CASSSTGTEFYGYTF

J: TRBJ2-3
V: TRBV4-1
CDR3: CASSHRSGGLTDTQYF

J: TRBJ2-7
V: TRBV4-1
CDR3: CASSQTLFYEQYF

J: TRBJ1-2
V: TRBV18
CDR3: CASEKDRGDKSVYGYTF

J: TRBJ1-1
V: TRBV4-1
CDR3: CASSQEGLGETVNTEAFF

J: TRBJ2-3
V: TRBV5-6
CDR3: CASSSLDTQYF

J: TRBJ1-3
V: TRBV7-8
CDR3: CASSPQQGSGNTIYF

J: TRBJ1-1
V: TRBV6-1
CDR3: CATQGSFF

J: TRBJ1-2
V: TRBV2
CDR3: CASSEGHLNGYTF

J: TRBJ1-5
V: TRBV29-1
CDR3: CSARSGGASQPQHF

J: TRBJ2-3
V: TRBV4-1
CDR3: CASSRTGGAVDTQYF

J: TRBJ1-2
V: TRBV5-1
CDR3: CASSLFAGGDYGYTF

J: TRBJ1-1
V: TRBV6-4
CDR3: CASTLWDRGLMNTEAFF

J: TRBJ1-6
V: TRBV27
CDR3: CASSLGQSPRNSPLHF

J: TRBJ2-7
V: TRBV5-6
CDR3: CASSQEASYEQYF

J: TRBJ1-2
V: TRBV30
CDR3: CAWSRDRGAGGYTF

J: TRBJ1-1
V: TRBV2
CDR3: CASSEPLNKNTEAFF

J: TRBJ1-1
V: TRBV7-3
CDR3: CASSLQGLTNTEAFF

J: .
V: TRBV30
CDR3: CAWKRDSISEQYF

J: TRBJ1-1
V: TRBV7-9
CDR3: CASSLGTPMNTEAFF

J: TRBJ1-4
V: TRBV10-3
CDR3: CAISDNDEKLFF

J: TRBJ2-1
V: TRBV9
CDR3: CASSVQGYNEQFF

J: TRBJ2-2
V: TRBV19
CDR3: CASRGTGSTGELFF